Each of the 27 T cell receptor beta chains below was sequenced from the same sample in a study of shared clonotypes between healthy human individuals. Sequencing was performed with immunoSEQ multiplex PCR; in TCRdb, only in-frame clones are kept and a portion is missing. The data contain 2.3 million or so clones, about 92% of them singletons. Sample: naive CD4+ T cells from PBMCs. Subset reported: CD45RA+ positively selected. These TCRs come from a man aged 18 to 30 in good health. Some clones in this sample may be carry-over from other donors' samples.

Only a few counts were recorded for this clone. The V and J genes are TRBV10-3 and TRBJ1-1; possible D gene TRBD1, 5 bases. V gave up 10 bases and J gave up 1 base, with 10 bases separating them. This CDR3 is built from 12 residues. Germline values: CDR1 ENHRY, CDR2 SYGVKD. This CDR3 reads CATLQGNTEAFF. The CDR3, as DNA: TGTGCCACCCTCCAGGGGAACACTGAAGCTTTCTTT.

CDR3 nucleotide sequence: TGTGCCAGCAGTTCAGTTTCGGGAGGGCCTTACAATGAGCAGTTCTTC. Residues: CASSSVSGGPYNEQFF. This chain uses TRBV28 with TRBJ2-1; 8 bases are a match to TRBD2. V was pared by 4 bases and J by 4 bases, with 9 bases of the junction left unmatched. This CDR3 region has 16 residues. The germline gives CDR1 MDHEN, CDR2 SYDVKM.

As regards this clone: This specimen includes other DNA sequences encoding the same CDR3. The rearrangement uses TRBV10-3 and TRBJ2-1, with 7 bases that match TRBD2. CDR3 length equals 14 residues. Germline V lookup: CDR1 ENHRY, CDR2 SYGVKD. V trimming: 2 bases; J trimming: 6 bases; junction bases outside the gene matches: 4. The CDR3 coding sequence is TGTGCCATCAGTGAGCGGGAGGTGCCCAATGAGCAGTTCTTC. It yields the protein CAISEREVPNEQFF.

J is TRBJ2-7 and V is TRBV9, with D possibly being TRBD1 (5 bases). Germline V CDR1 and CDR2: SGDLS, YYNGEE. Trimming removed 4 bases at V and 2 bases at J, with 16 bases between. This CDR3 comprises 15 residues. CDR3 bases: TGTGCCAGCAGCTCACATGCAGGGCGCGCCTACGAGCAGTACTTC. Encoded protein: CASSSHAGRAYEQYF.

The chain recombines TRBV6-6 with TRBJ1-2; D gene uncertain. CDR3 length: 14 residues. With 6 bases removed from V and 0 bases from J, the gap between germline ends came to 11 bases. Germline lookup yields CDR1 MNHNY and CDR2 SVGAGI (reference sequence). The CDR3 region is CASSPRAANYGYTF. In DNA form, the CDR3 reads TGTGCCAGCAGCCCTCGGGCGGCTAACTATGGCTACACCTTC.

On this clone: Other DNA sequences in the same sample also yield this CDR3. V usage is TRBV19 and J usage is TRBJ2-3; no clear D. This CDR3 has 13 amino acids. Germline loops: CDR1 LNHDA, CDR2 SQIVND (reference sequence). V was clipped by 3 bases and J by 1 base, with 5 bases between them. CDR3 nucleotides: TGTGCCAGTAGTATGAGCCGCACAGATACGCAGTATTTT. This sequence encodes CASSMSRTDTQYF.

J is TRBJ1-3 and V is TRBV11-2, with TRBD1 as a possible D gene (5 bases). The CDR3 is made up of 14 amino acids. CDR1 is SGHAT and CDR2 is FQNNGV in the germline V gene. Trimming cost V 8 bases and J 0 bases, with 11 bases left between them. The CDR3 DNA sequence: TGTGCCAGCGGGCGGGGCCTCTCTGGAAACACCATATATTTT. The encoded protein is CASGRGLSGNTIYF. The full variable domain, rest sourced from reference TRBV11-2 and TRBJ1-3, is EAGVAQSPRYKIIEKRQSVAFWCNPISGHATLYWYQQILGQGPKLLIQFQNNGVVDDSQLPKDRFSAERLKGVDSTLKIQPAKLEDSAVYLCASGRGLSGNTIYFGEGSWLTVV.

CDR3: CVTGDQNYGYTF. CDR3 nucleotides: TGCGTTACAGGGGACCAGAACTATGGCTACACCTTC. The chain couples TRBV29-1 to TRBJ1-2; 7 bases map to TRBD1. Germline CDR1 is SQVTM and CDR2 is ANQGSEA. CDR3 size: 12 residues.

The chain joins TRBV7-9 to TRBJ1-1; D unclear. CDR3 length: 13 residues. Germline V gives CDR1 SEHNR, CDR2 FQNEAQ (reference sequence). Trimming shortened V by 5 bases and J by 7 bases, and 14 bases separated the two germline ends. CDR3 nucleotides: TGTGCCAGCAGCCGTATAAGTGGCATTGAAGCTTTCTTT. Translation gives CASSRISGIEAFF.

In its sample, this clone was seen a few times. The chain joins TRBV14 to TRBJ2-2; a weak D match, TRBD2 (5 bases). Germline CDR1 SGHDN, CDR2 FVKESK. Trimming shortened V by 1 base and J by 4 bases, and 10 bases separated the two germline ends. The length of the CDR3 is 15 residues. CDR3 nucleotide sequence: TGTGCCAGCAGCCAAGCACGGGGAGCCACCGGGGAGCTGTTTTTT. Its translation: CASSQARGATGELFF.

The V and J genes are TRBV20-1 and TRBJ2-7, with D unclear. The CDR3 spans 11 residues. Per germline, CDR1 DFQATT and CDR2 SNEGSKA (reference sequence). This chain's CDR3 is CSRSGRGEQYF. The CDR3 DNA sequence: TGCAGCCGATCAGGAAGAGGTGAGCAGTACTTC.

The chain is built from TRBV7-3 and TRBJ1-2; the D gene is possibly TRBD1 (6 bases). This CDR3 is 13 amino acids long. Germline V gene sequence: CDR1 SGHTA, CDR2 FQGTGA. Trimming pared 8 bases from V and 2 bases from J, leaving 12 bases between. CDR3 amino acids: CASAMDRNYGYTF. The CDR3 DNA follows: TGTGCCAGCGCGATGGACAGAAACTATGGCTACACCTTC.

The chain links TRBV5-1 to TRBJ2-2, with D possibly called TRBD1 or TRBD2 (6 bases each). The CDR3 is 16 amino acids. The V end lost 4 bases, the J end lost 3 bases, and 16 bases lay between the germline ends. Germline V gene sequence: CDR1 SGHRS, CDR2 YFSETQ. The CDR3 loop reads CASSHRGVYDTGELFF. CDR3 coding DNA: TGCGCCAGCAGCCATAGGGGGGTATACGACACCGGGGAGCTGTTTTTT.

The genes are TRBV5-4 and TRBJ2-5; possible D gene TRBD2, 5 bases. Deletions cut 2 bases from V and 3 bases from J, with 11 bases between. Germline V gives CDR1 SGHNT, CDR2 YYREEE (reference sequence). This CDR3 comprises 14 residues. This CDR3 reads CASSFPDFKETQYF. The CDR3 nucleotides are TGTGCCAGCAGCTTCCCGGACTTTAAAGAGACCCAGTACTTC. The complete variable domain, with remaining parts taken from reference TRBV5-4 and TRBJ2-5, reads ETGVTQSPTHLIKTRGQQVTLRCSSQSGHNTVSWYQQALGQGPQFIFQYYREEENGRGNFPPRFSGLQFPNYSSELNVNALELDDSALYLCASSFPDFKETQYFGPGTRLLVL.

V usage is TRBV6-1 and J usage is TRBJ1-3; D is ambiguous. The CDR3 sequence is 15 residues long. Trimming stripped 6 bases from V and 0 bases from J, with 12 bases between. Germline V gives CDR1 MNHNS, CDR2 SASEGT. This CDR3 reads CASRPSPVSGNTIYF. CDR3 DNA: TGTGCCAGCAGACCCTCTCCGGTCTCTGGAAACACCATATATTTT.

This clone was seen once. V is TRBV27 and J is TRBJ2-7; D assignment may be TRBD1 or TRBD2 (7 bases each). In germline, CDR1 is MNHEY, CDR2 SMNVEV (reference sequence). Deletions cut 3 bases from V and 4 bases from J, with 13 bases between. This CDR3 is 14 amino acids long. This CDR3 is CASSLIRGGYEQYF. The CDR3 DNA is TGTGCCAGCAGTTTGATCAGGGGGGGATACGAGCAGTACTTC.

This sequence joins TRBV4-1 and TRBJ2-3; weak D call: TRBD1 (6 bases). The CDR3 extends over 13 amino acids. Trimming cost V 4 bases and J 6 bases, with 11 bases left between them. In germline, CDR1 is MGHRA, CDR2 YSYEKL. This CDR3 reads CASSPGGPDTQYF. CDR3 nucleotide sequence: TGCGCCAGCAGCCCTGGGGGCCCCGATACGCAGTATTTT.

The V gene is TRBV10-2, the J gene TRBJ2-3, with 8 nucleotides matching TRBD2. This CDR3 comprises 14 residues. Germline CDR1 WSHSY, CDR2 SAAADI. V trimming: 7 bases; J trimming: 3 bases; junction bases outside the gene matches: 6. The CDR3 DNA reads TGCGCCAGCATCCCGGGAGGGGCAACAGATACGCAGTATTTT. Protein product: CASIPGGATDTQYF.

The table lists this clone with a few counts. The chain uses TRBV4-1 and TRBJ1-1; a weak D match, TRBD1 (5 bases). The germline gives CDR1 MGHRA, CDR2 YSYEKL. The CDR3 is 13 amino acids. V was cut by 0 bases and J by 11 bases, with 13 bases left in between. CDR3 nucleotide sequence: TGCGCCAGCAGCCAAGATTGGGGCCCTAAGGCTTTCTTT. Translating it yields CASSQDWGPKAFF.

The chain employs TRBV5-1 and TRBJ2-5; TRBD1 agrees at 7 bases. The CDR3 length is 14 residues. The germline gives CDR1 SGHRS, CDR2 YFSETQ. Trimming took 9 bases from V and 2 from J; bases not matched to a gene: 10. CDR3 DNA sequence: TGCGCCACCACCCTGGACAGGACGCAAGAGACCCAGTACTTC. It specifies CATTLDRTQETQYF.

V and J are TRBV28 and TRBJ1-2; D unresolved. Trimming shortened V by 1 base and J by 5 bases, and 14 bases separated the two germline ends. The CDR3 covers 15 residues. Germline values: CDR1 MDHEN, CDR2 SYDVKM. CDR3 in amino acids: CASSLSGGAPYGYTF. CDR3 in DNA: TGTGCCAGCAGTTTATCGGGCGGCGCACCATATGGCTACACCTTC.

Details on this clone: Other nucleotide sequences from this sample produce the same CDR3. The gene calls are TRBV6-5 and TRBJ1-3; possible D gene TRBD1, 5 bases. Germline CDR1 and CDR2: MNHEY and SVGAGI. There are 15 residues in the CDR3. V shed 2 bases and J shed 0 bases, with 8 bases lying between them. CDR3 amino acids: CASSYDRSSGNTIYF. The CDR3 region has the DNA TGTGCCAGCAGTTACGACAGAAGCTCTGGAAACACCATATATTTT.

For the CDR3, the DNA is TGTGCCAGCAGTGTCCTGAGACAGGGAAGGACCGGGGAGCTGTTTTTT. Protein sequence: CASSVLRQGRTGELFF. The chain employs TRBV2 and TRBJ2-2; 7 bases match TRBD1. CDR1 SNHLY and CDR2 FYNNEI come from the germline V gene. Trimming took 4 bases from V and 5 from J; bases not matched to a gene: 10. CDR3 length: 16 amino acids.

In DNA, the CDR3 is TGTGCTAGTGGTTTGCCTCAATCACCTAGCGGGAGGAACTACGAGCAGTACTTC. This codes for CASGLPQSPSGRNYEQYF. The rearrangement links TRBV12-5 to TRBJ2-7, with 11 bases identical to TRBD2. Germline V CDR1 and CDR2: LGHNT, FRNRAP. The CDR3 is made up of 18 amino acids. J gave up 3 bases and V 2 bases, and 12 bases lay outside the gene matches.

A note on this clone: Other DNA sequences in this sample translate to the same CDR3. This sequence joins TRBV20-1 and TRBJ1-2; possible D gene TRBD1, 5 bases. This CDR3 comprises 11 residues. The ends were cut back, 4 bases at V and 3 bases at J, with 6 bases in the middle. Looked up from germline, CDR1 is DFQATT and CDR2 is SNEGSKA (reference sequence). The CDR3 nucleotides read TGCAGTGCTACGGGGGACTATGGCTACACCTTC. As protein: CSATGDYGYTF.

This chain uses TRBV18 with TRBJ2-2; a weak D match, TRBD1 (5 bases). This CDR3 has 16 amino acids. V was shortened by 0 bases and J by 2 bases, with 10 bases between the two germline ends. Germline CDR1 and CDR2: KGHSH and LQKENI. This CDR3 is CASSPPTTANTGELFF. DNA for the CDR3: TGTGCCAGCTCACCACCGACGACAGCCAACACCGGGGAGCTGTTTTTT.

This clone was picked up one time. The chain uses TRBV5-1 and TRBJ1-1, with D tentatively TRBD1 (6 bases). Trimming took 4 bases from V and 1 from J, leaving 20 bases between them. Germline loops: CDR1 SGHRS, CDR2 YFSETQ. The CDR3 spans 17 residues. CDR3 DNA sequence: TGCGCCAGCAGCACCCGACCTTTAGGAGGGGGGAACACTGAAGCTTTCTTT. It yields the protein CASSTRPLGGGNTEAFF.